Given below is one T cell receptor (beta chain) in context. Its cognate antigen is unknown. Other DNA sequences in this specimen translate into the identical CDR3. The sample comes from a study of shared clonotypes between healthy human individuals. Study background: Every donor yielded three CD4 naive, three CD4 memory, two CD8 naive and one CD8 memory plate.

Measured with immunoSEQ multiplex PCR; TCRdb has only the in-frame clones, and not every one. The data contain about 1.9 million clones, 80% to 95% of them singletons. Study-level results: Though the depth was large, rarefaction showed that sorted-subset sequencing was incomplete.

Naive CD8 cells lacked CD45RO, underwent positive selection for CCR7 and left out terminally differentiated effector memory CD45RA+ cells. Study donors comprised healthy, HIV-negative adults devoid of recent acute infection or vaccination. Donors were Caucasian adults residing in Nashville, Tennessee, USA. CDR1 and CDR2 from the germline V gene are MGHRA and YSYEKL. V dropped 3 bases and J dropped 0; count of bases not matched to a gene: 14. The CDR3 has 19 residues. What was sequenced was naive CD8+ T cells from PBMCs. The rearrangement joins TRBV4-1 to TRBJ1-5, with TRBD1 matching 7 bases. The receptor was derived from a man in his late teens or twenties in good health. Some clones in this sample may be carry-over from other donors' samples. The CDR3 nucleotides read TGCGCCAGCAGCCAGGTGGTTCGGGACAGACGTCATAGCAATCAGCCCCAGCATTTT. Translation gives CASSQVVRDRRHSNQPQHF.